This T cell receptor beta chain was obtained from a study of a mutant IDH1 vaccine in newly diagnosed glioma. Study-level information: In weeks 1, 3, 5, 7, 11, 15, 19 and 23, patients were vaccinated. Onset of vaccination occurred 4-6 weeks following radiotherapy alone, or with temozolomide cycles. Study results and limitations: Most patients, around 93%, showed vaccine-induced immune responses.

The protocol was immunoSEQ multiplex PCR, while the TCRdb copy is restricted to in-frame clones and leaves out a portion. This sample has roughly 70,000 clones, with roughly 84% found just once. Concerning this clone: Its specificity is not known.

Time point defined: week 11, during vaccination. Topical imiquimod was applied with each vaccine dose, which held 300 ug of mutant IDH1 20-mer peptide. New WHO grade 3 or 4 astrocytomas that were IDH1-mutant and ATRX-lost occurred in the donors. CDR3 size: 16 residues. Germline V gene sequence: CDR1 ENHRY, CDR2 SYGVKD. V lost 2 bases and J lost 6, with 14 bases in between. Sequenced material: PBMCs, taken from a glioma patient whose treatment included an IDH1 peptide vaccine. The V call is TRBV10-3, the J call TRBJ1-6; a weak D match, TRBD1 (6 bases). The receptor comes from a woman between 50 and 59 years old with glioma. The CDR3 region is CAISEGSDSRNSPLHF. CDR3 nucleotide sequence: TGTGCCATCAGTGAGGGATCGGACAGCCGTAATTCACCCCTCCACTTT.